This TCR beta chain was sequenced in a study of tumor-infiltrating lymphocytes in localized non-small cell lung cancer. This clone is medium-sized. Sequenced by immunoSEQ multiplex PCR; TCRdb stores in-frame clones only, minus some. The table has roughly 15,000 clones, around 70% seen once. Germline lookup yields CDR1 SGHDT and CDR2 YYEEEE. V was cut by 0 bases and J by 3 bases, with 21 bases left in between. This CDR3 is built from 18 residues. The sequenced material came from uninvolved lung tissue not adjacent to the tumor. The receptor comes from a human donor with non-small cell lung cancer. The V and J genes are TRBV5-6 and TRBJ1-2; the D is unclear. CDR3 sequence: CASSLAAKGFLQDYGYTF. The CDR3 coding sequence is TGTGCCAGCAGCTTGGCGGCCAAGGGTTTCCTACAAGACTATGGCTACACCTTC.